What follows are 2 T cell receptor beta chains derived from one specimen sequenced in a study of somatic mutations in cytotoxic T cells in rheumatoid arthritis. Produced via immunoSEQ multiplex PCR; TCRdb's table is partial and in-frame only. The table has about 23,000 clones, roughly 80% seen once. Sequenced: CD8+ T cells sorted from blood. The source is an adult with rheumatoid arthritis.

J is TRBJ1-6 and V is TRBV4-3, with D perhaps matching TRBD1 (5 bases). The CDR3 is made up of 16 amino acids. The V end lost 0 bases, the J end lost 3 bases, and 9 bases lay between the germline ends. Germline CDR1 reads LGHNA; CDR2 reads YSLEER. CDR3 sequence (DNA): TGCGCCAGCAGCCAAGAAGGGGTCATCTATAATTCACCCCTCCACTTT. Encoded protein: CASSQEGVIYNSPLHF.

In this sample, this clone turned up once. The chain carries TRBV5-4 and TRBJ2-7, with 10 bases fitting TRBD1. Looked up from germline, CDR1 is SGHNT and CDR2 is YYREEE (reference sequence). The length of the CDR3 is 15 residues. Trimming at V came to 3 bases and at J to 6 bases, leaving 9 bases not matched to a gene. The CDR3 DNA sequence: TGTGCCAGCAGCTCTTTAGACAGGGGGCACAGCGAGCAGTACTTC. Translated, it gives CASSSLDRGHSEQYF. Together with reference TRBV5-4 and TRBJ2-7, the CDR3 gives the full variable domain: ETGVTQSPTHLIKTRGQQVTLRCSSQSGHNTVSWYQQALGQGPQFIFQYYREEENGRGNFPPRFSGLQFPNYSSELNVNALELDDSALYLCASSSLDRGHSEQYFGPGTRLTVT.